The 29 T cell receptor beta chains presented below share a single source sample, sequenced in a study of cytomegalovirus exposure and HLA in healthy donors. Primers for the PCR totalled 60 Vbeta and 13 Jbeta. The assay was immunoSEQ multiplex PCR, and TCRdb's table has in-frame clones only and misses some. The sample records some 110,000 clones, around 62% being singletons. The source material was PBMCs. Every receptor here comes from a middle-aged woman in good health and CMV-seropositive.

This clone was detected a few times. The rearrangement uses TRBV30 and TRBJ1-1; the match to TRBD1 covers 7 bases. Trimming cost V 5 bases and J 3 bases; bases outside gene matches: 24. This CDR3 contains 19 residues. CDR1 GTSNPN and CDR2 SVGIG come from the germline V gene (reference sequence). CDR3 nucleotide sequence: TGTGCCTGGCGATTGAACTCCCCACGACGACAGGGTTTGGACACTGAAGCTTTCTTT. Encoded protein: CAWRLNSPRRQGLDTEAFF.

A remark on this clone: This CDR3 is also generated by other DNA sequences in the sample. The V call is TRBV19, the J call TRBJ2-2; the D gene is possibly TRBD1 (6 bases). The germline V and J ends were trimmed by 6 bases and 1 base, with 12 bases remaining between them. This CDR3 contains 15 residues. The V gene's germline CDR1 is LNHDA and CDR2 SQIVND (reference sequence). The CDR3 bases are TGTGCCAGTAGCACCGGGACAATGAACACCGGGGAGCTGTTTTTT. Its translation is CASSTGTMNTGELFF.

In DNA, the CDR3 is TGCAGCGTTGAAGCTTACACAGATACGCAGTATTTT. This sequence encodes CSVEAYTDTQYF. The chain combines TRBV29-1 with TRBJ2-3; D not resolved. The CDR3 covers 12 residues. The ends were cut back, 1 base at V and 2 bases at J, with 4 bases in the middle. Germline CDR1 is SQVTM and CDR2 is ANQGSEA.

In this sample, this clone turned up a few times. The chain uses TRBV5-6 and TRBJ1-1; D remains ambiguous. This CDR3 is 15 amino acids long. The V and J ends lost 0 bases and 1 base respectively, with 10 bases between them. Germline lookup yields CDR1 SGHDT and CDR2 YYEEEE. The CDR3 DNA reads as TGTGCCAGCAGCTTGGGCCCCCGAGAGAACACTGAAGCTTTCTTT. It yields the protein CASSLGPRENTEAFF.

V is TRBV5-4 and J is TRBJ2-5, with a possible D match to TRBD1 (6 bases). Trimming took off 2 bases at V and 2 bases at J, with 10 bases between the two ends. The CDR3 is 14 amino acids. Germline V CDR1 and CDR2: SGHNT, YYREEE (reference sequence). CDR3 nucleotides: TGTGCCAGCAGCTTCCGGGACAAGCAAGAGACCCAGTACTTC. This gives the protein CASSFRDKQETQYF.

Notes on this clone: The junction differs from germline at one of its ends, possibly a read error. CDR3 bases: TGTGCCGAGAGGCGGGAGGGACCCCTTAGCTCCTATAATGAGCAGTTCTTC. Encoded protein: CAERREGPLSSYNEQFF. This chain uses TRBV2 with TRBJ2-1, with 9 bases aligning to TRBD2. The CDR3 is 17 amino acids. Germline CDR1 is SNHLY and CDR2 is FYNNEI.

This clone was detected only a few times. Here the CDR3 reads CASSQGANLNTDTQYF. The DNA for the CDR3 is TGTGCCAGCAGCCAAGGTGCTAACCTCAACACAGATACGCAGTATTTT. The gene calls are TRBV4-2 and TRBJ2-3, with D unresolved. Trimming stripped 1 base from V and 2 bases from J, with 13 bases between. CDR1 is LGHNA and CDR2 is YNFKEQ in the germline V gene. The CDR3 totals 16 residues.

In its sample, this clone was seen a few times. The rearrangement uses TRBV5-4 and TRBJ2-2; 8 nucleotides match TRBD2. J lost 1 base, V lost 3 bases, and 2 bases had no gene match. Germline-derived CDR1 and CDR2 are SGHNT and YYREEE (reference sequence). There are 15 residues in the CDR3. CDR3 region: CASSWTSLNTGELFF. In DNA, the CDR3 is TGTGCCAGCAGCTGGACTAGCCTGAACACCGGGGAGCTGTTTTTT.

This clone appeared once. This chain links TRBV27 with TRBJ1-6, with 7 bases identical to TRBD1. The V gene's germline CDR1 is MNHEY and CDR2 SMNVEV (reference sequence). This CDR3 has 15 amino acids. V lost 10 bases to trimming and J lost 4 bases; unmatched junction nucleotides: 10. CDR3 region: CATSTGLGYNSPLHF. The CDR3 DNA sequence: TGTGCCACCTCGACAGGGCTTGGATATAATTCACCCCTCCACTTT.

This clone was seen only once. V and J are TRBV18 and TRBJ1-1; D is perhaps TRBD1 (5 bases). Trimming removed 4 bases at V and 0 bases at J, with 18 bases between. Per germline, CDR1 KGHSH and CDR2 LQKENI. This CDR3 has 17 residues. The CDR3, as DNA: TGTGCCAGCTCACTTCCACCACAAAGACAGCTGAACACTGAAGCTTTCTTT. Translating it yields CASSLPPQRQLNTEAFF.

The chain uses TRBV29-1 and TRBJ2-3, with 7 nucleotides matching TRBD2. The CDR3 spans 14 residues. V shed 0 bases and J 4 bases; nucleotides not matched to a gene: 4. The V gene's germline CDR1 is SQVTM and CDR2 ANQGSEA. For the CDR3, the DNA is TGCAGCGTTGAAGAGGGCGGGAGCCCAGATACGCAGTATTTT. Its translation: CSVEEGGSPDTQYF.

V gene TRBV14 combines with J gene TRBJ1-2; D not resolved. The CDR3 runs 14 residues. With 4 bases removed from V and 5 bases from J, the gap between germline ends came to 14 bases. CDR1 is SGHDN and CDR2 is FVKESK in the germline V gene. In nucleotides, the CDR3 is TGTGCCAGCAGCCCCCCGTCGGGGTATTATGGCTACACCTTC. It yields the protein CASSPPSGYYGYTF.

This chain uses TRBV9 with TRBJ2-3; a possible D gene is TRBD2 (5 bases). The CDR3 runs to 15 residues. V was trimmed by 0 bases and J by 0 bases, leaving 8 bases between them. Germline V gene lookup returns CDR1 SGDLS and CDR2 YYNGEE. The DNA of the CDR3 is TGTGCCAGCAGCGTAGAGTGGGAGAGCACAGATACGCAGTATTTT. It codes for CASSVEWESTDTQYF.

V and J are TRBV4-2 and TRBJ2-1, with D maybe TRBD1 (6 bases). The ends were cut back, 0 bases at V and 14 bases at J, with 14 bases in the middle. This CDR3 is built from 13 residues. Per germline, CDR1 LGHNA and CDR2 YNFKEQ. CDR3 sequence: CASSQDRAGVEFF. As DNA, the CDR3 is TGTGCCAGCAGCCAAGATCGGGCAGGGGTGGAGTTCTTC.

The chain is built from TRBV28 and TRBJ1-6; D is unresolved. V was pared by 2 bases and J by 8 bases, with 13 bases between. The CDR3 covers 15 residues. Germline V gene data show CDR1 as MDHEN and CDR2 as SYDVKM. The CDR3: CASSLESLLDSPLHF. CDR3 sequence (DNA): TGTGCCAGCAGTTTAGAGAGCCTATTGGATTCACCCCTCCACTTT.

The sample holds a few counts of this clone. The chain is built from TRBV27 and TRBJ1-5; the match to TRBD1 covers 8 bases. Germline assignment: CDR1 MNHEY and CDR2 SMNVEV (reference sequence). Trimming removed 6 bases from V and 6 bases from J; junction bases left unmatched: 10. The length of the CDR3 is 15 residues. CDR3 nucleotide sequence: TGTGCCAGCAGCCTAACAGGGGGGGAAGGTCAGCCCCAGCATTTT. Amino acids: CASSLTGGEGQPQHF.

This clone was recorded a few times. The V call is TRBV7-2, the J call TRBJ1-2; TRBD1 aligns across 7 bases. The V and J ends lost 3 bases and 1 base, in that order; junction bases with no gene match: 11. The CDR3 covers 17 residues. CDR1 and CDR2 (germline): SGHTA, FQGNSA. This CDR3 is CASSFVNRGGGNYGYTF. Here the CDR3 DNA reads TGTGCCAGCAGCTTTGTCAACAGGGGTGGGGGTAACTATGGCTACACCTTC.

The J gene is TRBJ1-5, the V gene TRBV29-1; TRBD1 is a possible D gene (6 bases). CDR1 SQVTM and CDR2 ANQGSEA come from the germline V gene. V lost 4 bases and J 3 bases, leaving 10 bases between the germline ends. The CDR3 contains 13 residues. The CDR3 protein is CSVGQGHNQPQHF. The DNA of the CDR3 is TGCAGCGTTGGGCAGGGACACAATCAGCCCCAGCATTTT.

This clone has more than one count but fewer than ten. This chain joins TRBV4-1 and TRBJ2-1; 9 bases match TRBD2. Per the germline V gene, CDR1 is MGHRA and CDR2 is YSYEKL. The V gene end was trimmed by 3 bases and the J gene end by 9 bases; junction bases not matched to a gene: 9. This CDR3 is 15 amino acids long. This CDR3 is CASSQLGLAVLEQFF. For the CDR3, the DNA is TGCGCCAGCAGCCAGTTGGGACTAGCCGTTCTTGAGCAGTTCTTC.

The chain links TRBV25-1 to TRBJ1-2; perhaps TRBD1 as D (6 bases). V was cut by 3 bases and J by 1 base, with 18 bases left in between. Per the germline V gene, CDR1 is MGHDK and CDR2 is SYGVNS. The CDR3 contains 17 residues. CDR3 sequence reads: CASSDNLGGAFNYGYTF. DNA for the CDR3: TGTGCCAGCAGTGATAATCTGGGGGGGGCGTTTAACTATGGCTACACCTTC.

The V call is TRBV4-3, the J call TRBJ2-1; the match to TRBD2 covers 9 bases. Germline V lookup: CDR1 LGHNA, CDR2 YSLEER. This CDR3 spans 19 amino acids. V gave up 0 bases and J gave up 2 bases; unmatched junction bases: 11. CDR3 loop: CASSQELWREGHAYNEQFF. The CDR3 nucleotides read TGCGCCAGCAGCCAAGAATTATGGCGGGAGGGCCACGCCTACAATGAGCAGTTCTTC.

The chain recombines TRBV18 with TRBJ2-2, with no clear D. Germline V gene sequence: CDR1 KGHSH, CDR2 LQKENI. V was trimmed by 2 bases and J by 0 bases, leaving 10 bases between them. CDR3 length equals 16 residues. This CDR3 reads CASSPSNRANTGELFF. The CDR3 region has the DNA TGTGCCAGCTCACCATCTAACAGAGCGAACACCGGGGAGCTGTTTTTT.

V is TRBV15 and J is TRBJ1-2; tentative D call: TRBD1 (6 bases). V lost 1 base, J lost 5 bases, and 11 bases lay in between. Germline lookup yields CDR1 LNHNV and CDR2 YYDKDF (reference sequence). There are 14 residues in the CDR3. For the CDR3, the DNA is TGTGCCACCAGCAGAGGGACAGATTCTTATGGCTACACCTTC. Translating gives CATSRGTDSYGYTF.

V usage is TRBV6-5 and J usage is TRBJ2-3, with 7 bases matching TRBD2. Germline CDR1 MNHEY, CDR2 SVGAGI. Losses at the gene ends were 6 bases for V and 8 bases for J; bases not matched to a gene: 11. The CDR3 is 14 residues long. CDR3 nucleotide sequence: TGTGCCAGCAGAGGTGGGAGGGCGGAAGGTACGCAGTATTTT. This translates into CASRGGRAEGTQYF.

The V call is TRBV7-2, the J call TRBJ1-4; D gene uncertain. V was cut by 5 bases and J by 0 bases, with 10 bases left in between. Per the germline V gene, CDR1 is SGHTA and CDR2 is FQGNSA. The CDR3 runs 15 residues. CDR3 in DNA: TGTGCCAGCAGCGCGGATTTTGCAACTAATGAAAAACTGTTTTTT. Protein sequence: CASSADFATNEKLFF.

The chain combines TRBV6-5 with TRBJ1-1, with no clear D. The V end was cut by 0 bases, the J end by 1 base, with 6 bases between. Per germline, CDR1 MNHEY and CDR2 SVGAGI. CDR3 length equals 14 residues. CDR3 sequence (DNA): TGTGCCAGCAGTTACTCCCGTCGGAACACTGAAGCTTTCTTT. Its protein is CASSYSRRNTEAFF.

The rearrangement uses TRBV4-1 and TRBJ1-1; TRBD1 aligns across 8 bases. The V gene's germline CDR1 is MGHRA and CDR2 YSYEKL. Trimming took 1 base from V and 1 from J; bases not matched to a gene: 8. The CDR3 loop spans 17 amino acids. The CDR3 DNA follows: TGCGCCAGCAGCCAAGGACGGACAGGGCCTCCGAACACTGAAGCTTTCTTT. Residues: CASSQGRTGPPNTEAFF.

The V gene is TRBV19, the J gene TRBJ2-7, with 7 bases fitting TRBD2. V was clipped by 5 bases and J by 2 bases; unmatched bases: 6. The germline gives CDR1 LNHDA, CDR2 SQIVND (reference sequence). The length of the CDR3 is 14 residues. The CDR3 here is CASSPASGPYEQYF. The CDR3 DNA reads as TGTGCCAGTAGTCCGGCTAGCGGACCCTACGAGCAGTACTTC. The full variable domain, with the rest looked up from reference TRBV19 and TRBJ2-7, is DGGITQSPKYLFRKEGQNVTLSCEQNLNHDAMYWYRQDPGQGLRLIYYSQIVNDFQKGDIAEGYSVSREKKESFPLTVTSAQKNPTAFYLCASSPASGPYEQYFGPGTRLTVT.

There are a few counts of this clone. The CDR3 loop is CASSPSHPVEAFF. CDR3 in DNA: TGTGCCAGCAGCCCGTCACACCCCGTTGAAGCTTTCTTT. The chain couples TRBV7-9 to TRBJ1-1; D is uncertain. The V and J ends lost 5 bases and 7 bases respectively, with 14 bases between them. The CDR3 sequence is 13 residues long. The germline V gene encodes CDR1 SEHNR and CDR2 FQNEAQ (reference sequence).